These T cell receptor beta chains were read from a single sample in a study of CD8+ T cells in alopecia areata. TCRdb's table, derived via immunoSEQ multiplex PCR, lists solely in-frame clones and lacks some. This sample has about 210,000 clones, with around two fifths found just once. The sample here was CD4+ T cells sorted from blood, taken between weeks 36 and 40, from a patient treated with tofacitinib. All receptors come from a human donor with alopecia areata. The CDR3 runs from the conserved cysteine through the conserved F or W. Fields, in order: J gene, CDR3 length, D gene, clone size, V gene, CDR3 DNA, CDR3 protein. The D gene is left open where the match is weak. Where a row states a size, it is once, few, many or the class of an expanded clone; other rows omit it.

TRBJ2-7,14,TRBD2,-,TRBV7-2,TGTGCCAGCAGCCCTAGCGGGAGGACCTACGAGCAGTACTTC,CASSPSGRTYEQYF
TRBJ2-5,14,TRBD2,few,TRBV5-4,TGTGCCAGCAGCTCTGGGACTAGGGGAGAGACCCAGTACTTC,CASSSGTRGETQYF
TRBJ2-1,15,-,-,TRBV4-2,TGTGCCAGCAGCCAAGATATAGCGAGCTACAATGAGCAGTTCTTC,CASSQDIASYNEQFF
TRBJ2-7,13,-,-,TRBV4-1,TGCGCCAGCAGCCGAGACCAATCCTACGAGCAGTACTTC,CASSRDQSYEQYF
TRBJ1-2,11,-,-,TRBV29-1,TGCAGCGTTGAAGGGGGGAGCGGCTACACCTTC,CSVEGGSGYTF
TRBJ1-1,15,TRBD1,-,TRBV7-3,TGTGCCAGCAGCTTAGTGGGGCCAGGGGGCACTGAAGCTTTCTTT,CASSLVGPGGTEAFF
TRBJ2-1,14,-,few,TRBV18,TGTGCCAGCTCGCCACAGAAGTCCTACAATGAGCAGTTCTTC,CASSPQKSYNEQFF
TRBJ2-1,16,TRBD2,-,TRBV29-1,TGCAGCGTTGAAGCCTTCGGGGGGGCTGCAAGGAATGAGCAGTTCTTC,CSVEAFGGAARNEQFF
TRBJ1-2,14,TRBD1,-,TRBV18,TGTGCCAGCTCACCGGGACAGCAAATCTATGGCTACACCTTC,CASSPGQQIYGYTF
TRBJ1-5,14,-,-,TRBV11-2,TGTGCCAGCAGCTTAAATTCTCTCAATCAGCCCCAGCATTTT,CASSLNSLNQPQHF
TRBJ2-1,13,-,-,TRBV29-1,TGCAGCGTTGAAGCTCCGACGAACAATGAGCAGTTCTTC,CSVEAPTNNEQFF
TRBJ2-7,13,TRBD1,-,TRBV30,TGTGCCTGGGATGCAGGGGGAAGCTACGAGCAGTACTTC,CAWDAGGSYEQYF
TRBJ2-4,13,TRBD2,few,TRBV29-1,TGCAGCGTTGAAGGACCGGGGGGAAACATTCAGTACTTC,CSVEGPGGNIQYF
TRBJ1-2,15,TRBD1,few,TRBV28,TGTGCCAGCAGAGACCCTGGGACAGGGGATTATGGCTACACCTTC,CASRDPGTGDYGYTF
TRBJ1-5,14,-,few,TRBV19,TGTGCCAGTAGTATAGAGGGGGCCAATCAGCCCCAGCATTTT,CASSIEGANQPQHF
TRBJ1-2,13,-,-,TRBV30,TGTGCCTGGAGTGTAAACAGACAAAATGGCTACACCTTC,CAWSVNRQNGYTF
TRBJ1-4,14,-,-,TRBV2,TGTGCCAGCAGGGTAGACAGGTCCCATGAAAAACTGTTTTTT,CASRVDRSHEKLFF
TRBJ1-1,11,-,once,TRBV30,TGTGCCTGGAGCCCCGGGGAATCGGCTTTCTTT,CAWSPGESAFF
TRBJ1-5,15,-,-,TRBV9,TGTGCCAGCAGCCCCGGTGGGGGGACGGATCAGCCCCAGCATTTT,CASSPGGGTDQPQHF
TRBJ1-2,15,TRBD1,-,TRBV30,TGTGCCTGGAGTCGGGGAGGAGGGGGCTTCTATGGCTACACCTTC,CAWSRGGGGFYGYTF
TRBJ2-7,14,TRBD2,-,TRBV2,TGTGCCAGCAGTGAAAGGCTAGCGGGACTCGAGCAGTACTTC,CASSERLAGLEQYF
TRBJ2-7,15,TRBD2,-,TRBV6-6,TGTGCCAGCAGTTACGGGGGGGGAGGCTCCTACGAGCAGTACTTC,CASSYGGGGSYEQYF
TRBJ2-1,15,TRBD2,-,TRBV5-6,TGTGCCAGCAGTCCCGGGACTAGCGGTGACAATGAGCAGTTCTTC,CASSPGTSGDNEQFF
TRBJ2-1,15,TRBD2,few,TRBV28,TGTGCCAGCAGACTAGAGCACTCAAGCGGGAGGGCCTTGTTCTTC,CASRLEHSSGRALFF
TRBJ1-2,16,-,-,TRBV25-1,TGTGCCAGCAGTGACCAATCGGTTGCAGGGAACTATGGCTACACCTTC,CASSDQSVAGNYGYTF
TRBJ2-2,14,-,-,TRBV2,TGTGCCAGCCGCTGGGACATGAACACCGGGGAGCTGTTTTTT,CASRWDMNTGELFF
TRBJ2-5,16,TRBD2,-,TRBV7-9,TGTGCCAGCAGCACATCGGGACTAGCGGACCTAGAGACCCAGTACTTC,CASSTSGLADLETQYF
TRBJ2-1,15,TRBD2,-,TRBV7-9,TGTGCCAGCAGCTTACCAGCTAGCGGGAGAGGTGAGCAGTTCTTC,CASSLPASGRGEQFF
TRBJ1-1,15,TRBD1,-,TRBV9,TGTGCCAGCAGCCCCCGAACAGGGGCGAACACTGAAGCTTTCTTT,CASSPRTGANTEAFF
TRBJ1-2,15,TRBD1,few,TRBV29-1,TGCAGCGTTGAAGACCCGAGACAGGGGAACTATGGCTACACCTTC,CSVEDPRQGNYGYTF
TRBJ2-3,14,-,few,TRBV5-6,TGTGCCAGCAGCTCAGGACCTGCTACAGATACGCAGTATTTT,CASSSGPATDTQYF
TRBJ1-4,14,-,few,TRBV7-8,TGTGCCAGCAGCTTTTGGGCGGGGGACGAAAAACTGTTTTTT,CASSFWAGDEKLFF
TRBJ2-7,15,-,-,TRBV5-6,TGTGCCAGCAGCGAATTCGGGTCGGGCCCCTACGAGCAGTACTTC,CASSEFGSGPYEQYF
TRBJ1-2,12,-,-,TRBV28,TGTGCCAGTAGGACAGCTAACTATGGCTACACCTTC,CASRTANYGYTF
TRBJ1-1,16,-,-,TRBV15,TGTGCCACCAGCAGAGATCTGGGCAGGGCGAACACTGAAGCTTTCTTT,CATSRDLGRANTEAFF
TRBJ2-3,14,-,-,TRBV11-2,TGTGCCAGCAGCTTCCAGCGGAGCACAGATACGCAGTATTTT,CASSFQRSTDTQYF
TRBJ2-3,12,-,few,TRBV7-2,TGTGCCAGCAGCTTAAACGTCGGTACGCAGTATTTT,CASSLNVGTQYF
TRBJ2-4,13,-,-,TRBV28,TGTGCCACCATCAGCCAACCAGGAAACATTCAGTACTTC,CATISQPGNIQYF
TRBJ1-2,15,-,-,TRBV6-5,TGTGCCAGCAGTTCCCCAAGCAGTCCAAACTATGGCTACACCTTC,CASSSPSSPNYGYTF
TRBJ2-2,15,TRBD2,-,TRBV27,TGTGCCAGCAGTCCCCCTAGCGGGAGGCCCGGGGAGCTGTTTTTT,CASSPPSGRPGELFF
TRBJ1-2,13,TRBD1,-,TRBV25-1,TGTGCCAGCAGTGGACAGGGGGACTATGGCTACACCTTC,CASSGQGDYGYTF
TRBJ2-1,14,-,many,TRBV7-8,TGTGCCAGCAGCCCCTCGACCACTTCCAATGAGCAGTTCTTC,CASSPSTTSNEQFF
TRBJ2-6,16,-,-,TRBV27,TGTGCCAGCAGTTTGGGGGGCCGGTCTGGGGCCAACGTCCTGACTTTC,CASSLGGRSGANVLTF